This is a list of T cell receptor beta chains from one sample in a study of OX40 agonist ivuxolimab in advanced cancers. Data came from immunoSEQ multiplex PCR; TCRdb stores just in-frame clones and leaves some out. The sample includes 55,000 to 80,000 clones, roughly 90% of them seen just once. The input for sequencing was CD4+ or CD8+ T cells sorted from blood, taken in a trial of the OX40 agonist ivuxolimab. All receptors come from an adult with an advanced solid tumor such as melanoma, head and neck, liver or kidney cancer. The conserved cysteine and the conserved F or W are not part of the CDR3 here. Each record gives: CDR3 length, J gene, clone size, V gene, CDR3 protein. A row's size may be missing; if present it is once, few, many or a size class.

13 | TRBJ2-7 | NA | TRBV6-5 | ASSRNRVGPYEQY
12 | TRBJ2-5 | NA | TRBV11-2 | ASSFGRGQETQY
11 | TRBJ1-5 | NA | TRBV30 | AWSKDSNQPQH
13 | TRBJ2-1 | NA | TRBV6-1 | ASSEEGLPDNEQF
15 | TRBJ2-7 | NA | TRBV18 | ASSPRGMLAGLYEQY
15 | TRBJ2-7 | NA | TRBV7-8 | ASSLGSVASSGREQY
13 | TRBJ2-2 | NA | TRBV27 | ASSSGGRYTGELF
12 | TRBJ1-2 | NA | TRBV7-8 | ASSGTGGNYGYT
13 | TRBJ2-3 | NA | TRBV5-1 | ASSRSGSGPDTQY
11 | TRBJ1-2 | NA | TRBV12-5 | ASGPATNYGYT
14 | TRBJ2-3 | NA | TRBV5-1 | ASSLFGGAGTDTQY
15 | TRBJ2-1 | NA | TRBV25-1 | ASSASPGAHPHNEQF
11 | TRBJ2-7 | NA | TRBV27 | ASSLLENYEQY
12 | TRBJ2-5 | NA | TRBV19 | ASSITGGAKTQY
13 | TRBJ1-2 | NA | TRBV25-1 | ASSESAREGYGYT
11 | TRBJ2-2 | NA | TRBV7-3 | ASSLEWTGELF
14 | TRBJ2-7 | NA | TRBV4-1 | ASSQVPGTGVGEQY
11 | TRBJ1-5 | NA | TRBV10-3 | ATSPVGNQPQH
10 | TRBJ1-5 | NA | TRBV19 | ATAGTGGLQH
12 | TRBJ1-5 | NA | TRBV10-3 | AIGIQGANQPQH
10 | TRBJ2-1 | NA | TRBV6-4 | ASSGPDNEQF
12 | TRBJ1-5 | NA | TRBV6-6 | ASSSRGGKQPQH
12 | TRBJ2-1 | NA | TRBV5-1 | ASSLGQGKREQF
11 | TRBJ1-5 | NA | TRBV30 | AWSAQGNQPQH
11 | TRBJ1-4 | NA | TRBV30 | AWSVQPGGKLF
12 | TRBJ2-7 | NA | TRBV7-9 | ASPLTVTTYEQY
16 | TRBJ2-1 | NA | TRBV5-4 | ASSLTSGVGSAHNEQF
13 | TRBJ2-5 | NA | TRBV19 | ASSIMVSRGETQY
12 | TRBJ2-7 | once | TRBV6-1 | ASTERGSPREQY
13 | TRBJ1-3 | few | TRBV7-6 | ASSLNRDYGNTIY
12 | TRBJ2-3 | NA | TRBV11-3 | ASSLGTSGDTQY
14 | TRBJ2-1 | NA | TRBV5-6 | ASSFWLAGIYNEQF
13 | TRBJ1-3 | NA | TRBV7-6 | ASSFGSNSGNTIY
14 | TRBJ2-3 | once | TRBV5-1 | ASSLYPAAGADTQY
13 | TRBJ2-1 | NA | TRBV4-1 | ASSQEGTTLGEQF
12 | TRBJ2-2 | NA | TRBV15 | ATSAGGNTGELF
13 | TRBJ2-4 | NA | TRBV11-1 | ASSLEERAKNIQY
11 | TRBJ2-5 | NA | TRBV9 | ASSQGLEETQY
14 | TRBJ2-1 | NA | TRBV5-1 | ASSLAGGGSYNEQF
11 | TRBJ2-5 | NA | TRBV27 | ASSLGGGETQY
12 | TRBJ2-3 | NA | TRBV10-3 | ATRTSGSTDTQY
12 | TRBJ2-4 | once | TRBV19 | ASSISRRPNIQY
10 | TRBJ2-5 | NA | TRBV29-1 | SVEGSGETQY
12 | TRBJ1-1 | NA | TRBV6-1 | ASRPETANTEAF
11 | TRBJ1-2 | NA | TRBV4-1 | ASSRDVNYGYT
11 | TRBJ1-3 | NA | TRBV19 | ASSGTGGNTIY
13 | TRBJ1-5 | NA | TRBV19 | ASSIQGQGWQPQH
13 | TRBJ2-3 | NA | TRBV2 | ASRRTSGATDTQY
10 | TRBJ2-5 | NA | TRBV30 | AWSVGARDQY
13 | TRBJ1-1 | NA | TRBV27 | ASSLLDRRGTEAF